This T cell receptor beta chain emerged from a study of OX40 agonist ivuxolimab in advanced cancers. Germline V gene lookup returns CDR1 DFQATT and CDR2 SNEGSKA (reference sequence). V gave up 5 bases and J gave up 8 bases, with 9 bases separating them. This CDR3 contains 10 residues. Here immunoSEQ multiplex PCR was the method, and the copy in TCRdb shows in-frame clones only, minus some. Here the sample spans about 73,000 clones, around 86% being singletons. The source was CD4+ or CD8+ T cells sorted from blood, collected in a trial of the OX40 agonist ivuxolimab. This clonotype originated in an adult with an advanced solid tumor such as melanoma, head and neck, liver or kidney cancer. The chain uses TRBV20-1 and TRBJ1-2; D not certain. CDR3 residues: CSAGTEGYTF. CDR3 DNA: TGCAGTGCTGGTACAGAGGGCTACACCTTC.